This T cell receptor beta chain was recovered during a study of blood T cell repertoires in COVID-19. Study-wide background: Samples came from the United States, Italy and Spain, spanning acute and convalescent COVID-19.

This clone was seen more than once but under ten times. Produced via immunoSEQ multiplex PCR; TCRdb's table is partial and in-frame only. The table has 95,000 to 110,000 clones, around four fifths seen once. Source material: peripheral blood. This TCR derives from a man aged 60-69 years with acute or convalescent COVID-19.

Here the CDR3 reads CASSSGGPYNEQFF. The CDR3 DNA reads as TGTGCCAGCAGTTCAGGGGGGCCCTACAATGAGCAGTTCTTC. The V and J genes are TRBV28 and TRBJ2-1; TRBD1 is a possible D gene (7 bases). The V end lost 4 bases, the J end lost 2 bases, and 9 bases lay between the germline ends. The CDR3 contains 14 residues. Per the germline V gene, CDR1 is MDHEN and CDR2 is SYDVKM.